This T cell receptor (beta chain) was sequenced for a study of T-cell memory formation after mild COVID-19 (dated by TCRdb to about 2021). Background on the whole study: TCR sequence clusters from the two donors were found to be largely donor specific. Longitudinal TCRalpha and TCRbeta repertoire sequencing tracked T-cell clones expanding and contracting after mild COVID-19 in a couple of donors. Two young, previously healthy adult volunteers made up the cohort, one male and one female. General findings and caveats noted by the study authors: The study included only a couple of mild cases, and larger cohorts that include severe cases with pre-infection samples were judged to be necessary. Contracting CD4+ clones turned up mainly in the CM and EM memory subsets, whereas EMRA was where CD8+ clones were enriched. Some responding clones were detected in pre-infection memory, suggesting pre-existing cross-reactive memory T cells joined the SARS-CoV-2 response. From day 15 to 85, contracting clones showed balanced CD4/CD8 phenotypes, whereas a second wave of clones that expanded from day 15 to 37 leaned towards CD4+. SARS-CoV-2 specificity was not confirmed for the second-wave clones peaking on day 37.

TCRdb lists the instrument as Illumina NovaSeq 6000. TCRalpha and TCRbeta cDNA libraries were constructed by 5'RACE with constant-segment primers, with sample barcodes and unique molecular identifiers being introduced. Trizol reagent was used to extract RNA from every sample. The libraries were amplified in two PCR steps, and the second step added a second sample barcode and Illumina TruSeq adapters. The libraries were sequenced on an Illumina NovaSeq using 2 x 150 bp paired-end reads. Under the source paper's analysis protocol: Demultiplexing of reads and collapsing into UMI-guided consensus sequences were performed with migec v1.2.7. Using mixcr v2.1.11, UMI consensuses were aligned to TRA and TRB V and J templates and then assembled into clonotypes. A clonotype was counted as expanded or contracted only when both edgeR and NoisET called the clonotype significant, with the noise models trained on biological replicates. edgeR calls used a false discovery rate-adjusted p below 0.01 and a log2 fold-change threshold of 1. As an exploratory analysis of dynamics, PCA with hierarchical clustering was applied to max-normalized trajectories of the 1000 most abundant clonotypes. The CD4 or CD8 phenotype of responding clones was assigned using the separately sequenced CD4+ and CD8+ repertoires. The raw public reads went through TCRdb reprocessing: fastp at Q25, MiXCR clone calling, in-frame beta chains kept. Identical CDR3 proteins give one entry, which carries the most common genes and DNA. The V and J calls here are based on TCRdb, not the publication. The sample table records about 310,000 distinct CDR3 sequences; about 16% of these occur just once. The ten biggest clones cover 22% of the sample.

Ficoll-Paque density gradient centrifugation was the method used to isolate PBMCs. From its cysteine to its phenylalanine, the CDR3 spans 14 amino acids. The CDR3 DNA has 42 bases and is translated from base 1. V gives up 10 bases and J gives up 8 bases, and the segment between their germline ends measures 18 bases. This clonotype was detected ten times or more. This receptor's antigen is unknown. It has no much larger one-base neighbor in the sample; base qualities were not kept. Sequenced sample: PBMCs or a T cell subset sorted from them (not recorded which). The V and J genes are TRBV12-3 or TRBV12-4 and TRBJ1-6; perhaps TRBD1 is the D gene, with 5 bases matching. The TCR was taken from a young man who had mild COVID-19 (a few samples of this study predate the infection). The sample titles of this study are shuffled in the database, so cell type and time point are left out; the donor was told from shared clones. The nucleotide sequence reads TGTGCCACCGGAGGAGGGGTAAATGATTCACCCCTCCACTTT. It is translated as CATGGGVNDSPLHF.